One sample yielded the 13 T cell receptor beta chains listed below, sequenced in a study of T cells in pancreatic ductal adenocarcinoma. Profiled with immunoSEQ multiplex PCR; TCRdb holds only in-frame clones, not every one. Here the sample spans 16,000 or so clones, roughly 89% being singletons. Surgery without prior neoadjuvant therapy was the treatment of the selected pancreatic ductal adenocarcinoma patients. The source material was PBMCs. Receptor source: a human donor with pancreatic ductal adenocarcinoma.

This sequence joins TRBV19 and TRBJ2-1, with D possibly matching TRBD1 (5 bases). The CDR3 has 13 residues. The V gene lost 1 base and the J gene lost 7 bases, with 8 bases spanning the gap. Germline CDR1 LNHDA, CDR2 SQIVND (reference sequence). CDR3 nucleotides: TGTGCCAGTAGTATAGGAAGGGGAAATGAGCAGTTCTTC. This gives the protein CASSIGRGNEQFF.

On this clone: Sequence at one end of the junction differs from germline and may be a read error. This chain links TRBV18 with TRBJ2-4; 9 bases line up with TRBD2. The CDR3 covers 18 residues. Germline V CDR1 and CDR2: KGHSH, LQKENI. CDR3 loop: CASSPRNSGGTAKNIQCF. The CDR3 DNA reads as TGTGCCAGCTCACCTAGGAATAGCGGGGGTACGGCCAAAAACATTCAGTGCTTC.

The CDR3 coding sequence is TGTGCCAGCAGCTTTCAGGGGCGCGACACCGGGGAGCTGTTTTTT. This sequence encodes CASSFQGRDTGELFF. This chain uses TRBV7-9 with TRBJ2-2, with D possibly being TRBD1 (6 bases). Germline V gene sequence: CDR1 SEHNR, CDR2 FQNEAQ (reference sequence). The CDR3 loop spans 15 amino acids. The V end lost 3 bases, the J end lost 3 bases, and 11 bases lay between the germline ends. The variable domain in full, completed from reference TRBV7-9 and TRBJ2-2, reads DTGVSQNPRHKITKRGQNVTFRCDPISEHNRLYWYRQTLGQGPEFLTYFQNEAQLEKSRLLSDRFSAERPKGSFSTLEIQRTEQGDSAMYLCASSFQGRDTGELFFGEGSRLTVL.

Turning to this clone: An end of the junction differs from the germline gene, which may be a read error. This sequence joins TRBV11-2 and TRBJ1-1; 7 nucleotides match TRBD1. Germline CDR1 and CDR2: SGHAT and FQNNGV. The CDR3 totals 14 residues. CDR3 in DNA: TGTGCCGGCAGCTTAGATCTTAGGACAGGAAACCAAATCTTT. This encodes CAGSLDLRTGNQIF.

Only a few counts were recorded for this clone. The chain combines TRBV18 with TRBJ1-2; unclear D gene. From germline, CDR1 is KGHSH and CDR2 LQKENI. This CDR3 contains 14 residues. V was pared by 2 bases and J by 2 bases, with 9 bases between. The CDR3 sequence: CASSPNRVNYGYTF. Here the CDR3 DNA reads TGTGCCAGCTCACCAAATAGGGTAAACTATGGCTACACCTTC.

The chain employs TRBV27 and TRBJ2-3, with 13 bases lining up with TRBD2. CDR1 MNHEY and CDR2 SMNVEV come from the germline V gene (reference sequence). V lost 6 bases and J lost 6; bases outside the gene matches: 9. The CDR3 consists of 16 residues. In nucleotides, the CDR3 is TGTGCCAGCAGGAGGCTACTAGCGGGAGGGCCGGATACGCAGTATTTT. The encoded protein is CASRRLLAGGPDTQYF.

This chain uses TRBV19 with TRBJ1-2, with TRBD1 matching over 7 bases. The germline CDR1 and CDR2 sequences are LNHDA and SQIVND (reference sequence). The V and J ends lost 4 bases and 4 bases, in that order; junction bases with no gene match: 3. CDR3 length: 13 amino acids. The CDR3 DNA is TGTGCCAGTAGTAAGGGGGCTATCTATGGCTACACCTTC. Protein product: CASSKGAIYGYTF. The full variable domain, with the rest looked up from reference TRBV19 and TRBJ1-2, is DGGITQSPKYLFRKEGQNVTLSCEQNLNHDAMYWYRQDPGQGLRLIYYSQIVNDFQKGDIAEGYSVSREKKESFPLTVTSAQKNPTAFYLCASSKGAIYGYTFGSGTRLTVV.

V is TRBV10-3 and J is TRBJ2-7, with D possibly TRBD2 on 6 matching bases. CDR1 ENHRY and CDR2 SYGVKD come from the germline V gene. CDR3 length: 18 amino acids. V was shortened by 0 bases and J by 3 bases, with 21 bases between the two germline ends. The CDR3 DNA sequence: TGTGCCATCAGTGAGTCGACGACGTGGGGGGATAGGTTCTACGAGCAGTACTTC. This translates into CAISESTTWGDRFYEQYF.

The CDR3 reads CASSSIAGKGSGANVLTF. The CDR3 nucleotides read TGTGCCAGCAGCTCAATAGCGGGAAAAGGCTCTGGGGCCAACGTCCTGACTTTC. The chain combines TRBV7-6 with TRBJ2-6, with TRBD2 matching 8 bases. The CDR3 sequence is 18 residues long. Germline-derived CDR1 and CDR2 are SGHVS and FNYEAQ. The junction had 8 bases not matched to a gene; V was cut back by 4 bases and J by 0 bases.

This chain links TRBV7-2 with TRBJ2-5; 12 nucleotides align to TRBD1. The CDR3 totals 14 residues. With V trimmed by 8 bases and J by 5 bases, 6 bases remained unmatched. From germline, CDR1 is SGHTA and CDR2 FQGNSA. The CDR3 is CASLGTGGRETQYF. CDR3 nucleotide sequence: TGTGCCAGCCTAGGGACAGGGGGCCGGGAGACCCAGTACTTC.

The CDR3 loop reads CASSVAEQYSGNTIYF. The CDR3 coding sequence is TGTGCCAGCAGCGTAGCCGAACAGTACTCTGGAAACACCATATATTTT. The chain couples TRBV9 to TRBJ1-3; no definite D call. The CDR3 spans 16 residues. CDR1 SGDLS and CDR2 YYNGEE come from the germline V gene. Between the trimmed V and J ends, which lost 0 bases and 0 bases, there was a span of 10 bases.

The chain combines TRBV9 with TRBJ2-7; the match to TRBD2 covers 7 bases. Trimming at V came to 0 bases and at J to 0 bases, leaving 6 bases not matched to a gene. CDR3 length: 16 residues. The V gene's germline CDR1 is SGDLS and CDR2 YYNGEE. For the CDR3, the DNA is TGTGCCAGCAGCGTAGGATTGGGCGGGGGCTCCTACGAGCAGTACTTC. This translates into CASSVGLGGGSYEQYF.

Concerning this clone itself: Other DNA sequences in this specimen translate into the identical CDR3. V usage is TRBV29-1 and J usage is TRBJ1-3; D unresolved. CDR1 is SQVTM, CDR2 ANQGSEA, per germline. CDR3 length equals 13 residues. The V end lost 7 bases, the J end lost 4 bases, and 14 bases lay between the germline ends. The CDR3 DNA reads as TGCAGCGCCCACCGTCCGGGAGGAAACACCATATATTTT. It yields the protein CSAHRPGGNTIYF.